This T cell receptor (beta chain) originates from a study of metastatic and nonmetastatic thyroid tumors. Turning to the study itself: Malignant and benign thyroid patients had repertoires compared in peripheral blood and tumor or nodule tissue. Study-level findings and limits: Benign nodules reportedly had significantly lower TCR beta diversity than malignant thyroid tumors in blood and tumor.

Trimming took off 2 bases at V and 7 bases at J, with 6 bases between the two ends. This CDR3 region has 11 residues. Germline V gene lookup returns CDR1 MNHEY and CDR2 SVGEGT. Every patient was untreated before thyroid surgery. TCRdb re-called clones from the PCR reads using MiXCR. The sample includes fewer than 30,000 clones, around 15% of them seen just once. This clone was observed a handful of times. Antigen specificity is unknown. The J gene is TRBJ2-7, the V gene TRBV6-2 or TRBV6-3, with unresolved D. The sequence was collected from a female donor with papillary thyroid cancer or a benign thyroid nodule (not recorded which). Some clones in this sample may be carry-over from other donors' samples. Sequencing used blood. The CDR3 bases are TGTGCCAGCAGTTACCGAGCTGAGCAGTACTTC. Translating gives CASSYRAEQYF.